This section outlines one TCR beta chain sequence together with its context. Its target is not known. These data originate in a study of CXCR3-negative and CXCR3-positive naive CD8 T cells. Study-wide results and limits: CXCR3-positive naive cells had TRB CDR3s that were more hydrophobic than CXCR3-negative naive cells had. The study inferred TCR strength from TRB CDR3 properties and found comparable surface CD5 between naive subsets.

The CDR3 contains 12 residues. Looked up from germline, CDR1 is SQVTM and CDR2 is ANQGSEA. Preparation of TRB cDNA libraries relied on 5' RACE carrying UMI labels. One entry per CDR3 protein, without DNA, is what TCRdb gives after re-calling the 5' RACE reads. The sample data list approximately 56,000 distinct CDR3 sequences. The sequence was collected from a human donor in good health. Some clones in this sample may be carry-over from other donors' samples. This rearrangement joins TRBV29-1 to TRBJ2-3. Sequencing was done on a sample of naive CXCR3- CD8+ T cells from blood. Subset specified: CD45RO-CCR7+CD27+CD95- naive CD8+ T cells lacking CXCR3 (TNR3-). CDR3: CSVDDRTDTQYF.